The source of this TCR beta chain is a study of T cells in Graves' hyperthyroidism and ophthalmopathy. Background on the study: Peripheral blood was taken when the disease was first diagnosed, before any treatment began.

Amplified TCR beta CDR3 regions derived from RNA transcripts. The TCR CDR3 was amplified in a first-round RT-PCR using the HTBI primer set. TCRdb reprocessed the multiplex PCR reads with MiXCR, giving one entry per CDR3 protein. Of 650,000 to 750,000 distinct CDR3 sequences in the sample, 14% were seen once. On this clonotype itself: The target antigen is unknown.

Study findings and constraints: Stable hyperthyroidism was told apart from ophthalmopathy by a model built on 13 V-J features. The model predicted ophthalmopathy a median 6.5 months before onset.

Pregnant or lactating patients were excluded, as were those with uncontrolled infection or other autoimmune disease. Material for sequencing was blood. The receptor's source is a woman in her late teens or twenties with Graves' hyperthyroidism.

CDR3 bases: TGTGCCAGCAGAGGACAGGGGGCGTCGAATGAGCAGTTCTTC. Its protein product is CASRGQGASNEQFF. The V call is TRBV2, the J call TRBJ2-1; 11 nucleotides align to TRBD1. The CDR3 spans 14 residues. Germline V gene data show CDR1 as SNHLY and CDR2 as FYNNEI. V shed 6 bases and J 7 bases; nucleotides not matched to a gene: 5.